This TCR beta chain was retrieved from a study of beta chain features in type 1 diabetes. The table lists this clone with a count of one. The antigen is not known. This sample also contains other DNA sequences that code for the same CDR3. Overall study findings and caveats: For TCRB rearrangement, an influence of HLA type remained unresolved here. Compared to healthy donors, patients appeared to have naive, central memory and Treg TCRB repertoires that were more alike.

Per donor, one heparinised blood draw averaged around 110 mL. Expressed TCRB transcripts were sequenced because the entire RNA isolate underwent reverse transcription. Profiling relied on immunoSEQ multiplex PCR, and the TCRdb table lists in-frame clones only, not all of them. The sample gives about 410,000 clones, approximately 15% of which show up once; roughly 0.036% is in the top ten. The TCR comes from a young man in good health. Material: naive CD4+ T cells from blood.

For the CDR3, the DNA is TGCGCCAGCAGCCCACCGTCCTACGAGCAGTACTTC. It is translated as CASSPPSYEQYF. J is TRBJ2-7 and V is TRBV5-1; D call uncertain. V was pared by 4 bases and J by 1 base, with 6 bases between. This CDR3 spans 12 amino acids. Per the germline V gene, CDR1 is SGHRS and CDR2 is YFSETQ.